Here is one T cell receptor (beta chain) with its context. The TEMRA cells underwent FACS enrichment, while the CD8+ and CD4+ T cells underwent negative isolation. The data stem from a study of CD8 T cells in Susac syndrome. It was with random hexamers that about 0.45 to 1 ug RNA was reverse transcribed. Coverage of TCR beta CDR3 amplification by immunoSEQ multiplex PCR extended to 54 Vbeta and 13 Jbeta. TCRdb analysed the immunoSEQ multiplex PCR reads with MiXCR anew, one entry per CDR3 protein. The sample has about 150,000 distinct CDR3 sequences, approximately 95% seen once; the top ten hold over 0.07%. V was pared by 4 bases and J by 2 bases, with 18 bases between. The germline V gene has CDR1 LGHDT and CDR2 YNNKEL (reference sequence). The length of the CDR3 is 16 residues.

The V gene is TRBV3-1, the J gene TRBJ2-7, with a weak D call TRBD1 (5 bases). This receptor was obtained from a human donor in good health. Sequencing was carried out using CD4+ T cells from PBMCs. The CDR3 reads CASSRGRNAVTYEQYF. The CDR3 bases are TGTGCCAGCAGCCGGGGCAGAAATGCGGTCACCTACGAGCAGTACTTC.